The 5 T cell receptor beta chains in this list originate from one sample, sequenced in a study of shared clonotypes between healthy human individuals. Generated by immunoSEQ multiplex PCR, the TCRdb table keeps only in-frame clones and is missing some. The table shows around 500,000 clones, with approximately 78% occurring only once. The source material was PBMCs. The receptor set was obtained from a woman in her thirties or forties in good health. Some clones in this sample may be carry-over from other donors' samples.

The chain recombines TRBV6-1 with TRBJ2-3, with 7 positions matching TRBD1. The length of the CDR3 is 15 residues. CDR1 is MNHNS, CDR2 SASEGT, per germline. Trimming took 5 bases from V and 2 from J; bases not matched to a gene: 7. The CDR3 DNA sequence: TGTGCCAGCAGTAGGGACAGCACCAACACAGATACGCAGTATTTT. It codes for CASSRDSTNTDTQYF.

The rearrangement links TRBV11-2 to TRBJ2-2; tentatively, D is TRBD1 or TRBD2 (6 bases each). The germline V gene encodes CDR1 SGHAT and CDR2 FQNNGV. This CDR3 is built from 16 residues. V lost 5 bases and J lost 9, with 22 bases in between. The CDR3 spells CASSRLRGDPNRELFF. The CDR3 DNA is TGTGCCAGCAGCCGCCTGAGGGGGGACCCAAACCGGGAGCTGTTTTTT.

The chain employs TRBV4-2 and TRBJ2-7; possible D gene TRBD2, 5 bases. The germline V and J ends were trimmed by 0 bases and 4 bases, with 13 bases remaining between them. The length of the CDR3 is 15 residues. Germline V gene lookup returns CDR1 LGHNA and CDR2 YNFKEQ. This CDR3 is CASSQDENRDYEQYF. The CDR3 nucleotides read TGTGCCAGCAGCCAAGATGAGAACCGGGATTACGAGCAGTACTTC.

Concerning this clone: Other DNA sequences in the sample encode the same CDR3. The chain has TRBV7-9 and TRBJ1-1; the D gene is possibly TRBD1 (5 bases). Germline lookup yields CDR1 SEHNR and CDR2 FQNEAQ (reference sequence). Trimming shortened V by 5 bases and J by 11 bases, and 15 bases separated the two germline ends. This CDR3 region has 12 residues. The CDR3 DNA reads as TGTGCCAGCAGCCTAGGGGAACGGGTTGCTTTCTTT. Protein product: CASSLGERVAFF.

The chain couples TRBV7-9 to TRBJ2-7; D gene unclear. V lost 6 bases to trimming and J lost 2 bases, with 17 bases between them. CDR3 length equals 15 residues. Germline CDR1 and CDR2: SEHNR and FQNEAQ (reference sequence). The CDR3 loop is CASRAGQPAAYEQYF. In DNA form, the CDR3 reads TGTGCCAGCAGGGCCGGGCAGCCTGCTGCCTACGAGCAGTACTTC.